This TCR beta chain derives from a study of T cells expressing NK-cell markers. For the study at large: Within the sequenced cohort of eight donors, seven exhibited HCMV seropositivity and one was seronegative.

Using the 5' RACE reads, TCRdb records one entry per CDR3 protein without DNA. This listing includes fewer than 400,000 distinct CDR3 sequences. There are 12 residues in the CDR3. CDR1 is GTSNPN, CDR2 SVGIG, per germline (reference sequence). Regarding the study as a whole: In a few donors, dominant clonotypes made up 28.3-60.1% of CD3+CD56-NKG2C+ cells.

Points on this clonotype: Its antigen is still unknown.

This sequence joins TRBV30 and TRBJ2-5. This receptor was obtained from a woman in her forties or fifties in good health. The sequenced sample consisted of blood T cells: a sorted CD56 or NKG2C T cell subset, CD4+ or CD8+ T cells, or bulk PBMC T cells (not recorded which). CDR3 residues: CAWSRVGETQYF. Complete variable domain (other parts from reference TRBV30 and TRBJ2-5): SQTIHQWPATLVQPVGSPLSLECTVEGTSNPNLYWYRQAAGRGLQLLFYSVGIGQISSEVPQNLSASRPQDRQFILSSKKLLLSDSGFYLCAWSRVGETQYFGPGTRLLVL.